These 21 T cell receptor beta chains were all obtained from the same sample, sequenced in a study of CD8+ T cells in alopecia areata. The treatment here: oral pan-JAK inhibitor, 5-10 mg twice daily. The authors extracted RNA and reverse transcribed it into cDNA as the sequencing template. The repertoire was sequenced with immunoSEQ multiplex PCR; TCRdb's copy has only in-frame clones and lacks some. The sample lists about 200,000 clones, approximately 57% seen once, with approximately 1% in the top ten. The sample consisted of CD4+ T cells sorted from blood, taken at week 24, from a patient treated with tofacitinib. These receptors all come from a human donor with alopecia areata.

The chain is built from TRBV5-1 and TRBJ1-2; no firm D call. The CDR3 is made up of 14 amino acids. Deletions cut 0 bases from V and 4 bases from J, with 10 bases between. From germline, CDR1 is SGHRS and CDR2 YFSETQ. The CDR3 DNA follows: TGCGCCAGCAGCTTGGATTCCTCAACCTATGGCTACACCTTC. The encoded protein is CASSLDSSTYGYTF.

This chain joins TRBV19 and TRBJ1-5, with TRBD1 as a possible D gene (6 bases). The CDR3 runs 13 residues. V shed 3 bases and J shed 5 bases, with 8 bases lying between them. CDR1 is LNHDA, CDR2 SQIVND, per germline (reference sequence). CDR3 bases: TGTGCCAGTAGTATCAGGGGACATCAGCCCCAGCATTTT. Its protein is CASSIRGHQPQHF.

This clone was found once. The chain uses TRBV9 and TRBJ2-7, with 11 positions matching TRBD1. J was trimmed by 6 bases and V by 4 bases; bases with no gene match: 12. The CDR3 runs 16 residues. Germline CDR1 SGDLS, CDR2 YYNGEE. CDR3 sequence reads: CASSPLRTGGVSEQYF. As DNA, the CDR3 is TGTGCCAGCAGCCCACTCAGGACAGGGGGCGTATCCGAGCAGTACTTC. Drawing the rest from reference TRBV9 and TRBJ2-7, the complete variable domain is DSGVTQTPKHLITATGQRVTLRCSPRSGDLSVYWYQQSLDQGLQFLIQYYNGEERAKGNILERFSAQQFPDLHSELNLSSLELGDSALYFCASSPLRTGGVSEQYFGPGTRLTVT.

This rearrangement joins TRBV30 to TRBJ1-4; 10 bases are shared with TRBD1. Germline V CDR1 and CDR2: GTSNPN, SVGIG (reference sequence). The V segment lost 0 bases and the J segment 15 bases; nucleotides outside the gene matches: 10. The CDR3 contains 14 residues. As DNA, the CDR3 is TGTGCCTGGAGTGTACTGGGACAGGGGAATTATATGTTTTTT. The encoded protein is CAWSVLGQGNYMFF.

This rearrangement joins TRBV7-9 to TRBJ1-1; possible D gene TRBD1, 6 bases. Trimming took 3 bases from V and 3 from J, leaving 20 bases between them. In germline, CDR1 is SEHNR, CDR2 FQNEAQ (reference sequence). The CDR3 has 17 amino acids. The CDR3 DNA follows: TGTGCCAGCAGCTTCCTATCCGGGACAACCACCTACACTGAAGCTTTCTTT. It encodes CASSFLSGTTTYTEAFF.

This clone was observed a handful of times. The chain uses TRBV14 and TRBJ2-5, with D perhaps TRBD1 (5 bases). V gave up 1 base and J gave up 3 bases, with 9 bases separating them. The germline V gene has CDR1 SGHDN and CDR2 FVKESK. The CDR3 contains 14 residues. The CDR3 DNA reads TGTGCCAGCAGCCAAGCAGGACAAAAAGAGACCCAGTACTTC. The encoded protein is CASSQAGQKETQYF.

The V and J genes are TRBV30 and TRBJ2-6; no definite D call. This CDR3 has 14 amino acids. The V and J ends lost 6 bases and 4 bases respectively, with 13 bases between them. Germline V gives CDR1 GTSNPN, CDR2 SVGIG (reference sequence). Here the CDR3 DNA reads TGTGCCTGCCTTTTAGTCTCAGGGGCCAACGTCCTGACTTTC. It translates to CACLLVSGANVLTF.

The chain recombines TRBV29-1 with TRBJ2-7, with D perhaps TRBD1 (7 bases). The V gene lost 3 bases and the J gene lost 3 bases, with 9 bases spanning the gap. The germline gives CDR1 SQVTM, CDR2 ANQGSEA. There are 12 residues in the CDR3. CDR3 nucleotide sequence: TGCAGCGTTGATCAGGGGGGCTACGAGCAGTACTTC. Translated, it gives CSVDQGGYEQYF.

The chain joins TRBV5-1 to TRBJ2-3; D gene ambiguous. Germline-derived CDR1 and CDR2 are SGHRS and YFSETQ. V lost 7 bases to trimming and J lost 0 bases, with 12 bases between them. The CDR3 extends over 14 amino acids. The CDR3 sequence: CASRTDVSTDTQYF. In DNA form, the CDR3 reads TGCGCCAGCCGAACGGACGTTAGCACAGATACGCAGTATTTT.

This clone was found a few times. V is TRBV4-3 and J is TRBJ2-2; D is tentatively TRBD1 or TRBD2 (6 bases each). CDR3 length equals 18 residues. V was cut by 3 bases and J by 0 bases, with 17 bases left in between. Germline V gene lookup returns CDR1 LGHNA and CDR2 YSLEER. This CDR3 is CASSQRGAPYANTGELFF. The CDR3 coding sequence is TGCGCCAGCAGCCAGAGGGGGGCACCCTACGCGAACACCGGGGAGCTGTTTTTT.

This clone was found a few times. V is TRBV6-5 and J is TRBJ2-4; 10 bases are a match to TRBD2. There are 15 residues in the CDR3. Losses at the gene ends were 5 bases for V and 2 bases for J; bases not matched to a gene: 3. Germline CDR1 reads MNHEY; CDR2 reads SVGAGI. The CDR3 reads CASSSGGATKNIQYF. In DNA form, the CDR3 reads TGTGCCAGCAGTAGCGGGGGGGCCACCAAAAACATTCAGTACTTC.

About this clone: In the same sample, other DNA sequences code for this CDR3. This chain connects TRBV4-3 to TRBJ2-3; maybe TRBD2 (6 bases). Trimming took off 4 bases at V and 0 bases at J, with 14 bases between the two ends. Germline assignment: CDR1 LGHNA and CDR2 YSLEER. The CDR3 extends over 16 amino acids. CDR3 DNA sequence: TGCGCCAGCAGCCTGTCTAGCGCAGCTAGCACAGATACGCAGTATTTT. Translating gives CASSLSSAASTDTQYF.

This clone appeared a single time. This chain joins TRBV7-3 and TRBJ2-7, with D maybe TRBD2 (6 bases). V was cut by 5 bases and J by 3 bases, with 17 bases left in between. The germline V gene has CDR1 SGHTA and CDR2 FQGTGA. This CDR3 has 15 amino acids. The CDR3 sequence: CASSVKPGGIYEQYF. DNA for the CDR3: TGTGCCAGCAGCGTAAAACCTGGGGGGATCTACGAGCAGTACTTC.

In this sample, this clone turned up a few times. The chain is built from TRBV6-6 and TRBJ2-1; D gene unclear. V was cut by 3 bases and J by 7 bases, with 7 bases left in between. Germline V gene sequence: CDR1 MNHNY, CDR2 SVGAGI (reference sequence). The CDR3 is 12 amino acids. The CDR3 DNA reads TGTGCCAGCAGTTATCTACGTAATGAGCAGTTCTTC. Its translation: CASSYLRNEQFF.

CDR3 region: CASSKGVETQYF. In DNA form, the CDR3 reads TGTGCCAGCAGCAAAGGGGTGGAGACCCAGTACTTC. This chain uses TRBV2 with TRBJ2-5, with D possibly TRBD1 on 5 matching bases. The V end was cut by 6 bases, the J end by 5 bases, with 10 bases between. The germline CDR1 and CDR2 sequences are SNHLY and FYNNEI. The CDR3 extends over 12 amino acids. Supplemented by reference TRBV2 and TRBJ2-5, the full variable domain reads EPEVTQTPSHQVTQMGQEVILRCVPISNHLYFYWYRQILGQKVEFLVSFYNNEISEKSEIFDDQFSVERPDGSNFTLKIRSTKLEDSAMYFCASSKGVETQYFGPGTRLLVL.

The J gene is TRBJ2-7, the V gene TRBV6-5; 8 bases are shared with TRBD1. Germline V gene sequence: CDR1 MNHEY, CDR2 SVGAGI. V lost 4 bases and J lost 6; bases outside the gene matches: 2. The CDR3 covers 12 residues. As DNA, the CDR3 is TGTGCCAGCAGTTCGACAGGGGTCGAGCAGTACTTC. Its protein is CASSSTGVEQYF.

CDR3 sequence reads: CASSMGTVGNQPQHF. DNA for the CDR3: TGTGCCAGTAGTATGGGGACAGTAGGCAATCAGCCCCAGCATTTT. The rearrangement joins TRBV19 to TRBJ1-5, with TRBD1 identical over 7 bases. The CDR3 is 15 residues long. The germline CDR1 and CDR2 sequences are LNHDA and SQIVND (reference sequence). The V segment lost 3 bases and the J segment 2 bases; nucleotides outside the gene matches: 4.

This chain uses TRBV2 with TRBJ1-2; D gene unclear. V was cut by 9 bases and J by 0 bases, with 20 bases left in between. This CDR3 is built from 16 residues. Germline V gene lookup returns CDR1 SNHLY and CDR2 FYNNEI. The CDR3 loop reads CARTVGTPPSNYGYTF. CDR3 nucleotides: TGTGCCAGGACCGTCGGTACGCCACCTTCTAACTATGGCTACACCTTC.

This clone was recorded a few times. DNA of the CDR3: TGTGCCAGCAGCCCGACAGGACAGAGCTCCTACAATGAGCAGTTCTTC. Translated: CASSPTGQSSYNEQFF. The gene calls are TRBV7-3 and TRBJ2-1, with a weak D call TRBD1 (6 bases). The CDR3 spans 16 residues. V dropped 5 bases and J dropped 0 bases, with 14 bases sitting between them. CDR1 and CDR2 (germline): SGHTA, FQGTGA.

The V call is TRBV4-3, the J call TRBJ1-2; D is perhaps TRBD1 (5 bases). This CDR3 spans 15 amino acids. Germline CDR1 and CDR2: LGHNA and YSLEER. The V and J ends lost 3 bases and 4 bases respectively, with 15 bases between them. The CDR3 DNA reads TGCGCCAGCAGCCACGACGGGGCCAGCTCCTATGGCTACACCTTC. It translates to CASSHDGASSYGYTF.

This CDR3 reads CASSITGTDNTEAFF. The CDR3 bases are TGCGCCAGCTCCATAACCGGGACAGATAACACTGAAGCTTTCTTT. The rearrangement joins TRBV5-1 to TRBJ1-1; TRBD1 matches 7 bases. The CDR3 runs 15 residues. V was clipped by 7 bases and J by 2 bases; unmatched bases: 11. Germline loops: CDR1 SGHRS, CDR2 YFSETQ.